This passage covers 24 T cell receptor beta chains from one sample sequenced in a study of cytomegalovirus exposure and HLA in healthy donors. Researchers ran the PCR with 60 Vbeta and 13 Jbeta primers. The data were produced by immunoSEQ multiplex PCR, yet TCRdb's version contains in-frame clones alone and is incomplete. The table includes under 45,000 clones, roughly 69% detected once. Sequencing was performed on PBMCs. Every receptor here comes from a man aged 25 to 40 in good health and CMV-seronegative.

This clone has a handful of counts. The chain combines TRBV27 with TRBJ2-5; D may be TRBD2 (6 bases). V lost 6 bases, J lost 2 bases, and 10 bases lay in between. The germline V gene encodes CDR1 MNHEY and CDR2 SMNVEV (reference sequence). This CDR3 contains 13 residues. CDR3 sequence (DNA): TGTGCCAGCAGGGATAGCGGTCAAGAGACCCAGTACTTC. Its protein product is CASRDSGQETQYF.

The chain combines TRBV6-1 with TRBJ1-1; 10 nucleotides line up with TRBD1. V trimming: 11 bases; J trimming: 5 bases; junction bases outside the gene matches: 8. The CDR3 runs 13 residues. Germline CDR1 MNHNS, CDR2 SASEGT. In nucleotides, the CDR3 is TGTGCCGGAGGGACAGGGGAGGTAACTGAAGCTTTCTTT. Its protein product is CAGGTGEVTEAFF.

The chain couples TRBV18 to TRBJ1-4, with TRBD1 identical over 7 bases. Germline lookup yields CDR1 KGHSH and CDR2 LQKENI. The V segment lost 1 base and the J segment 8 bases; nucleotides outside the gene matches: 4. This CDR3 region has 14 residues. CDR3 sequence: CASSPRQGEEKLFF. CDR3 in DNA: TGTGCCAGCTCACCACGGCAGGGGGAGGAAAAACTGTTTTTT. Together with reference TRBV18 and TRBJ1-4, the CDR3 gives the full variable domain: NAGVMQNPRHLVRRRGQEARLRCSPMKGHSHVYWYRQLPEEGLKFMVYLQKENIIDESGMPKERFSAEFPKEGPSILRIQQVVRGDSAAYFCASSPRQGEEKLFFGSGTQLSVL.

The chain recombines TRBV19 with TRBJ2-5; D is possibly TRBD2 (6 bases). The CDR3 spans 13 residues. Germline values: CDR1 LNHDA, CDR2 SQIVND (reference sequence). V lost 6 bases and J 4 bases, leaving 12 bases between the germline ends. The CDR3 region is CASRRGGGETQYF. In nucleotides, the CDR3 is TGTGCCAGTAGGAGGGGAGGAGGAGAGACCCAGTACTTC.

The chain links TRBV29-1 to TRBJ2-3; no clear D. The germline V gene encodes CDR1 SQVTM and CDR2 ANQGSEA. With 1 base removed from V and 0 bases from J, the gap between germline ends came to 8 bases. The CDR3 consists of 14 residues. In nucleotides, the CDR3 is TGCAGCGTTGAAGGGCCCTCTAGCACAGATACGCAGTATTTT. This gives the protein CSVEGPSSTDTQYF.

The CDR3 region is CASCPPGNYGYTF. The CDR3 nucleotides read TGCGCCAGCTGCCCTCCAGGGAACTATGGCTACACCTTC. The rearrangement uses TRBV5-1 and TRBJ1-2, with D possibly being TRBD1 (5 bases). The CDR3 is 13 amino acids. The V gene lost 7 bases and the J gene lost 2 bases, with 12 bases spanning the gap. Germline loops: CDR1 SGHRS, CDR2 YFSETQ.

The rearrangement joins TRBV4-2 to TRBJ2-5; weak D call: TRBD1 (5 bases). The length of the CDR3 is 13 residues. Per germline, CDR1 LGHNA and CDR2 YNFKEQ. Between the trimmed V and J ends, which lost 2 bases and 2 bases, there was a span of 6 bases. CDR3 in amino acids: CASSQQGQETQYF. CDR3 DNA: TGTGCCAGCAGCCAACAGGGACAAGAGACCCAGTACTTC.

This clone occurred once. The genes are TRBV6-5 and TRBJ2-7; 9 nucleotides align to TRBD2. J gave up 1 base and V 4 bases, and 5 bases lay outside the gene matches. The length of the CDR3 is 15 residues. The germline gives CDR1 MNHEY, CDR2 SVGAGI. The CDR3 nucleotides are TGTGCCAGCAGTTCCGGCCTAGCGGGGTCCTACGAGCAGTACTTC. Protein: CASSSGLAGSYEQYF.

This rearrangement joins TRBV5-6 to TRBJ1-5; TRBD1 matches at 7 bases. Germline V CDR1 and CDR2: SGHDT, YYEEEE. V was clipped by 3 bases and J by 7 bases; unmatched bases: 1. The CDR3 length is 12 residues. CDR3: CASSSGGQPQHF. The CDR3 nucleotides read TGTGCCAGCAGCTCAGGGGGGCAGCCCCAGCATTTT.

The chain carries TRBV7-8 and TRBJ2-5; perhaps TRBD1 as D (6 bases). CDR3 length equals 14 residues. V lost 1 base, J lost 4 bases, and 10 bases lay in between. Germline V lookup: CDR1 SGHVS, CDR2 FQNEAQ. The CDR3 DNA reads as TGTGCCAGCAGCTTAGGGCAGGGGATAGAGACCCAGTACTTC. This encodes CASSLGQGIETQYF.

The chain combines TRBV6-5 with TRBJ1-2, with unresolved D. Germline CDR1 reads MNHEY; CDR2 reads SVGAGI. The CDR3 sequence is 12 residues long. The ends were cut back, 8 bases at V and 4 bases at J, with 11 bases in the middle. The CDR3 region is CASSPERYGYTF. The CDR3 DNA is TGTGCCAGCTCCCCCGAGCGCTATGGCTACACCTTC.

The chain uses TRBV5-1 and TRBJ1-1, with a possible D match to TRBD1 (6 bases). Germline CDR1 is SGHRS and CDR2 is YFSETQ. V lost 0 bases and J 3 bases, leaving 12 bases between the germline ends. This CDR3 has 15 residues. The CDR3 DNA reads TGCGCCAGCAGCTTGGGGGGACATCCCGACACTGAAGCTTTCTTT. Translation gives CASSLGGHPDTEAFF.

The chain uses TRBV9 and TRBJ2-6; maybe TRBD1 (6 bases). The CDR3 loop spans 16 amino acids. Trimming removed 4 bases at V and 0 bases at J, with 11 bases between. Germline loops: CDR1 SGDLS, CDR2 YYNGEE. The CDR3 DNA follows: TGTGCCAGCAGCCTGAGGACAGTCTCTGGGGCCAACGTCCTGACTTTC. Residues: CASSLRTVSGANVLTF.

V and J are TRBV29-1 and TRBJ2-3; 8 bases map to TRBD2. V lost 7 bases, J lost 0 bases, and 3 bases stayed unmatched. The V gene's germline CDR1 is SQVTM and CDR2 ANQGSEA. This CDR3 region has 13 residues. The CDR3 protein is CSAREGSTDTQYF. The DNA of the CDR3 is TGCAGCGCCCGGGAGGGGAGCACAGATACGCAGTATTTT.

This clone has a handful of counts. The rearrangement uses TRBV10-3 and TRBJ2-7, with a possible D match to TRBD2 (7 bases). Deletions cut 2 bases from V and 2 bases from J, with 22 bases between. The CDR3 has 18 residues. The germline gives CDR1 ENHRY, CDR2 SYGVKD. The CDR3: CAISERGGPVPATYEQYF. CDR3 in DNA: TGTGCCATCAGTGAGAGGGGGGGCCCGGTTCCAGCCACCTACGAGCAGTACTTC.

The genes are TRBV14 and TRBJ2-5, with a weak D call TRBD1 (6 bases). V was trimmed by 2 bases and J by 6 bases, leaving 19 bases between them. The length of the CDR3 is 16 residues. Germline assignment: CDR1 SGHDN and CDR2 FVKESK. CDR3 in DNA: TGTGCCAGCAGCCAATCTGGGACATCGAAACCAAAGACCCAGTACTTC. Encoded protein: CASSQSGTSKPKTQYF. Based on the CDR3 plus reference TRBV14 and TRBJ2-5, the full variable domain is EAGVTQFPSHSVIEKGQTVTLRCDPISGHDNLYWYRRVMGKEIKFLLHFVKESKQDESGMPNNRFLAERTGGTYSTLKVQPAELEDSGVYFCASSQSGTSKPKTQYFGPGTRLLVL.

This chain connects TRBV28 to TRBJ2-7; possibly TRBD1 for D (6 bases). CDR1 is MDHEN and CDR2 is SYDVKM in the germline V gene. Between the trimmed V and J ends, which lost 5 bases and 12 bases, there was a span of 11 bases. This CDR3 has 10 residues. The CDR3 DNA reads TGTGCCAGCAGTCACAGGGAAAGGTACTTC. Encoded protein: CASSHRERYF.

This clone was seen a few times. The chain joins TRBV4-3 to TRBJ2-3; 9 bases map to TRBD1. Trimming cost V 0 bases and J 4 bases; bases outside gene matches: 11. The CDR3 is 18 amino acids. CDR1 LGHNA and CDR2 YSLEER come from the germline V gene. The CDR3 DNA is TGCGCCAGCAGCCAAGAGGCAGCGGGACAGGGTGGGGCAGATACGCAGTATTTT. Translated: CASSQEAAGQGGADTQYF.

This rearrangement joins TRBV2 to TRBJ1-1; TRBD1 aligns across 11 bases. After removal of 6 bases from V and 7 bases from J, the junction contained 13 bases not matched to a gene. CDR3 length: 16 amino acids. Germline V gene lookup returns CDR1 SNHLY and CDR2 FYNNEI. In DNA, the CDR3 is TGTGCCAGCAGATACGGACAGGGGGCTCGTGCGGGTGAAGCTTTCTTT. Residues: CASRYGQGARAGEAFF.

The count of this clone is one. The V gene is TRBV2, the J gene TRBJ1-5; 8 positions agree with TRBD1. The germline V gene encodes CDR1 SNHLY and CDR2 FYNNEI. V lost 7 bases, J lost 4 bases, and 6 bases stayed unmatched. CDR3 length: 14 amino acids. The CDR3, as DNA: TGTGCCAGCATCCGGGACAGGATAAATCAGCCCCAGCATTTT. It encodes CASIRDRINQPQHF.

The chain combines TRBV7-8 with TRBJ2-7; D remains ambiguous. V lost 5 bases and J lost 6, with 8 bases in between. Per the germline V gene, CDR1 is SGHVS and CDR2 is FQNEAQ. CDR3 length equals 11 residues. The CDR3 protein is CASSRAPEQYF. CDR3 in DNA: TGTGCCAGCAGCCGCGCCCCCGAGCAGTACTTC. The complete variable domain, with remaining parts taken from reference TRBV7-8 and TRBJ2-7, reads GAGVSQSPRYKVAKRGQDVALRCDPISGHVSLFWYQQALGQGPEFLTYFQNEAQLDKSGLPSDRFFAERPEGSVSTLKIQRTQQEDSAVYLCASSRAPEQYFGPGTRLTVT.

The CDR3 DNA sequence: TGTGCCAGCTCACCACTGGACGGGAGGACTGAAGCTTTCTTT. Protein sequence: CASSPLDGRTEAFF. The chain employs TRBV18 and TRBJ1-1; unclear D gene. The V end lost 1 base, the J end lost 5 bases, and 11 bases lay between the germline ends. The CDR3 runs 14 residues. CDR1 and CDR2 (germline): KGHSH, LQKENI.

The V gene is TRBV27, the J gene TRBJ2-3; D perhaps matches TRBD1 (5 bases). The CDR3 totals 12 residues. Germline loops: CDR1 MNHEY, CDR2 SMNVEV (reference sequence). Trimming took off 5 bases at V and 6 bases at J, with 9 bases between the two ends. The CDR3 protein is CASSLKGDTQYF. The CDR3 DNA is TGTGCCAGCAGTCTCAAGGGGGATACGCAGTATTTT.

The rearrangement uses TRBV6-6 and TRBJ1-4; a possible D gene is TRBD1 (5 bases). Germline V lookup: CDR1 MNHNY, CDR2 SVGAGI (reference sequence). The CDR3 has 14 residues. V was shortened by 8 bases and J by 3 bases, with 13 bases between the two germline ends. CDR3 nucleotide sequence: TGTGCCAGCCGTATCGGGGGTGCTAATGAAAAACTGTTTTTT. Translation: CASRIGGANEKLFF.